This entry is about one T cell receptor beta chain. Its specificity is not known. An end of the junction differs from the germline gene, which may be a read error. Sample-barcoded 5' priming and a J-beta primer mix drove a second PCR of roughly 6 to 12 cycles. One entry per CDR3 protein, called by TCRdb with MiXCR from the 5' RACE reads. The sample has around 600,000 distinct CDR3 sequences, less than 60% seen once; the top ten hold 20% to 25%. Per sample, a minimum of 6 million PBMCs were isolated. RNA extraction gave at least 5.5 micrograms of total RNA per sample. The CDR3 sequence is 14 residues long. Germline CDR1 reads SGHTA; CDR2 reads FQGNSA. The sample comes from a study of blood T cells in healthy people across ages. Study background: Roughly one uniquely barcoded beta molecule per two T cells was captured.

General study findings and limits: Naive and antigen-experienced cells could not be conclusively compared, given unsorted PBMCs.

The TCR comes from a man older than 75 in good health. This chain uses TRBV7-2 with TRBJ2-1; D not resolved. The sequencing input was blood. This CDR3 is CASGLAHSYNEQFF. In nucleotides, the CDR3 is TGTGCCAGCGGCTTAGCTCACTCCTACAATGAGCAGTTCTTC.